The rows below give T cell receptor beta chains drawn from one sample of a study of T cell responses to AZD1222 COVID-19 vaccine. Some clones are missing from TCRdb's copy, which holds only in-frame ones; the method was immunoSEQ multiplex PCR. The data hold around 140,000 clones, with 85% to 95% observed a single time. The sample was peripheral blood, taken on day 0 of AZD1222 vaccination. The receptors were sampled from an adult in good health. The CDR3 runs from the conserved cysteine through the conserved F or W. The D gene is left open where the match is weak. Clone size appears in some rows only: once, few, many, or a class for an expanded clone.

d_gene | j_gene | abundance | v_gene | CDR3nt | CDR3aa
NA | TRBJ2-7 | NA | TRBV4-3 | TGCGCCAGCAGCCAAGAAACGGGACGCTCCTACGAGCAGTACTTC | CASSQETGRSYEQYF
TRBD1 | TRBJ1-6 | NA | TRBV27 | TGTGCCAGCAGTTTATCACAGGGGGCTCGTAGCTCCTATAATTCACCCCTCCACTTT | CASSLSQGARSSYNSPLHF
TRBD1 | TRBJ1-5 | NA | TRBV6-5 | TGTGCCAGCAGGGACAGGGTTAAGGGCAATCAGCCCCAGCATTTT | CASRDRVKGNQPQHF
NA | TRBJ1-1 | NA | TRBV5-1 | TGCGCCAGCAGCTCTGGGATGAACACTGAAGCTTTCTTT | CASSSGMNTEAFF
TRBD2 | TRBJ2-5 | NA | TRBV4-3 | TGCGCCAGCAGCCAAGATACTAGCGGGAGTTGGGAGACCCAGTACTTC | CASSQDTSGSWETQYF
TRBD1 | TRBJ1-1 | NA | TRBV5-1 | TGCGCCAGCAGACTCATAGGATCGGGACAGGGGACCGAAGCTTTCTTT | CASRLIGSGQGTEAFF
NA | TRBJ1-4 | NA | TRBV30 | TGTGCCTGGAGCTGGGGCAAGAAAGGAGAAAAACTGTTTTTT | CAWSWGKKGEKLFF
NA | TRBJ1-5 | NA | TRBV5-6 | TGTGCCAGCAGCTCGGTGCTAAGAGGCGACAATCAGCCCCAGCATTTT | CASSSVLRGDNQPQHF
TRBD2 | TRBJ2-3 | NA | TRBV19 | TGTGCCAGTAGAGGACTAGCGGGATGGTCAGATACGCAGTATTTT | CASRGLAGWSDTQYF
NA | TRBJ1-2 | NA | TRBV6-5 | TGTGCCAGCAGCCTCCTACAGGGAGGTGGCTACACCTTC | CASSLLQGGGYTF
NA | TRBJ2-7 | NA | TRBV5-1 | TGCGCCAGCAGCTTGAGGAGTGATGGCTCCTACGAGCAGTACTTC | CASSLRSDGSYEQYF
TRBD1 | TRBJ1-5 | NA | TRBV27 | TGTGCCAGCAGCTTCGCCCAGGGGGCGCGAGGGAATCAGCCCCAGCATTTT | CASSFAQGARGNQPQHF
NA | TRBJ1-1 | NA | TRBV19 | TGTGCCAGTAGTATTGGGTGGGATGGGAACACTGAAGCTTTCTTT | CASSIGWDGNTEAFF
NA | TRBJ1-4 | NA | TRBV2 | TGTGCCAGCAGCTCGGGACACCGTCGAGGTGAAAAACTGTTTTTT | CASSSGHRRGEKLFF
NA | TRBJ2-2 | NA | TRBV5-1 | TGCGCCAGTTTACAGGGCCTCTGGGACCCCGGGGAGCTGTTTTTT | CASLQGLWDPGELFF
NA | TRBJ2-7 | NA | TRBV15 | TGTGTCACCAGCAGAGATGATGCCCCCACCTACGAGCAGTACTTC | CVTSRDDAPTYEQYF
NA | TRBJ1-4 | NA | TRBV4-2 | TGTGCCAGCAGCCCGGACACCCTTAATGAAAAACTGTTTTTT | CASSPDTLNEKLFF
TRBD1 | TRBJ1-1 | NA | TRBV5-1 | TGCGCCAGCAGCTTGGTTTCCGGGACAGGGGGCGGATCTGGGACTGAAGCTTTCTTT | CASSLVSGTGGGSGTEAFF
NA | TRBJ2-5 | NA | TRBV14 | TGTGCCAGCAGCCAGATCCAGGGGATGAGGCGTCTGGAGACCCAGTACTTC | CASSQIQGMRRLETQYF
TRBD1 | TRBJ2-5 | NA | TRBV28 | TGTGCCAGCAGTCTGGGGACAGGGGGTTATAGGGAGACCCAGTACTTC | CASSLGTGGYRETQYF
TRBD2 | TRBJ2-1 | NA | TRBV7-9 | TGTGCCAGCAGCCAATGGGAACTAGCGGGAGGGCCAAATGAGCAGTTCTTC | CASSQWELAGGPNEQFF
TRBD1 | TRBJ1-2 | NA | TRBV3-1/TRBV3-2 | TGTGCCAGCAGCCGGGGACAGCCGTCTTATGGCTACACCTTC | CASSRGQPSYGYTF
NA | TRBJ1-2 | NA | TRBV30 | TGTGCCTGGAATAAAAACGATGGCTACACCTTC | CAWNKNDGYTF
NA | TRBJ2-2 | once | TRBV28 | TGTGCCAGCAGTTTGCCCGGGACCCCTACCGGGGAGCTGTTTTTT | CASSLPGTPTGELFF
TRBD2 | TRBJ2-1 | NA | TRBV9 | TGTGCCAGCAGCCCCCCCGGGACTAGCGGGGGGGCCCGTCAGTTCTTC | CASSPPGTSGGARQFF
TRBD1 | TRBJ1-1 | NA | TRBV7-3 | TGTGCCAGCAGCTTGACGACAGGGGAGAACACTGAAGCTTTCTTT | CASSLTTGENTEAFF
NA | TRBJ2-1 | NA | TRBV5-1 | TGCGCCAGCAGCTTGCGCAGGACTTCCTACAATGAGCAGTTCTTC | CASSLRRTSYNEQFF
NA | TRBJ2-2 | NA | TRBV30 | TGTGCCTGGACCGTGCGGGTCCTGGGGAACACCGGGGAGCTGTTTTTT | CAWTVRVLGNTGELFF
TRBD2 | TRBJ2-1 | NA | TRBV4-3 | TGCGCCAGCAGCCCCCATCAGGCGGGAGGGCCGGGCAATGAGCAGTTCTTC | CASSPHQAGGPGNEQFF
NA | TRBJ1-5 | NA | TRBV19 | TGTGCCAGTAGCCGGCTTTATAGCAATCAGCCCCAGCATTTT | CASSRLYSNQPQHF
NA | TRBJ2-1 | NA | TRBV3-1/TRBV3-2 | TGTGCCAGCAGCCTAAAGGGGGGCACTGAGCAGTTCTTC | CASSLKGGTEQFF
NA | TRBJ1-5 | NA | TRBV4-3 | TGCGCCAGCAGCCAAGACACCGGGGGAAGCAATCAGCCCCAGCATTTT | CASSQDTGGSNQPQHF
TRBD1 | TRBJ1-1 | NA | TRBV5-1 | TGCGCCAGCAGCTCCAGGGGGACTGAAGCTTTCTTT | CASSSRGTEAFF
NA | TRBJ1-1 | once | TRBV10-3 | TGTGCCATCAGTGATGCAGGGGTCACTGAAGCTTTCTTT | CAISDAGVTEAFF
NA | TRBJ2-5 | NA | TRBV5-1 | TGCGCCAGCACCTTATCGACTCCGGCTAGGGAGACCCAGTACTTC | CASTLSTPARETQYF
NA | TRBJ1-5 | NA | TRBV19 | TGTGCCAGTAGTGTCGGCCAGAATAATCAGCCCCAGCATTTT | CASSVGQNNQPQHF
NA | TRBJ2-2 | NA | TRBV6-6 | TGTGCCAGCAGTTCCGGGACTCAGGGCGTTACCGGGGAGCTGTTTTTT | CASSSGTQGVTGELFF
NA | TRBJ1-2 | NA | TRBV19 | TGTGCCAGTAGTATAGTCGGGCTTAGTGGCTACACCTTC | CASSIVGLSGYTF
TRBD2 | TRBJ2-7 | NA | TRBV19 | TGTGCCAGTAGCTTAGCGGGAGGATCCTACGAGCAGTACTTC | CASSLAGGSYEQYF
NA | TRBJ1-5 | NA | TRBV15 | TGTGCCACCAGCAGAGATGGAGGGGATGGGAATCAGCCCCAGCATTTT | CATSRDGGDGNQPQHF
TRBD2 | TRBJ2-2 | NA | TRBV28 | TGTGCCAGCAGTAGCGGGGTCCTCGGGGAGCTGTTTTTT | CASSSGVLGELFF
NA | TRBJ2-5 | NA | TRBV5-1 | TGCGCCAGCAAAGGGGGGCAGGAGACCCAGTACTTC | CASKGGQETQYF
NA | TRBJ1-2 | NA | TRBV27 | TGTGCCAGCAGTTCGACGACGGCGTTGGGCTATGGCTACACCTTC | CASSSTTALGYGYTF
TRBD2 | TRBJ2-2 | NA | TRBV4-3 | TGCGCCAGCAGCCAGAGCGGGAGGGTAACTAGCGGGGAGAACACCGGGGAGCTGTTTTTT | CASSQSGRVTSGENTGELFF
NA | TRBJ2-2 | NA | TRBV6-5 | TGTGCCAGCAGTTACAGGGTTTTGGGCACCGGGGAGCTGTTTTTT | CASSYRVLGTGELFF
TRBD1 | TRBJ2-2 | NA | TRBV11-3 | TGCCCCAGGGGGCAGGACACCGGGGAGCTGTTTTTT | CPRGQDTGELFF
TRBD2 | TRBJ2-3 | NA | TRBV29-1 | TGCAGCGTTGACCCCAGCGGGAGTGGAGCAGATACGCAGTATTTT | CSVDPSGSGADTQYF